A single sample is the source of the 4 T cell receptor beta chains below, sequenced in a study of T cell responses to AZD1222 COVID-19 vaccine. Libraries were prepared by immunoSEQ multiplex PCR; TCRdb keeps only in-frame clonotypes and omits some of them. This sample has tens of thousands of clones, with about 93% found just once. Source: peripheral blood, taken 28 days after the second AZD1222 dose. The receptors were sampled from an adult who received the AZD1222 COVID-19 vaccine.

The J gene is TRBJ1-1, the V gene TRBV7-3, with a weak D call TRBD1 (5 bases). Per germline, CDR1 SGHTA and CDR2 FQGTGA. Between the trimmed V and J ends, which lost 2 bases and 10 bases, there was a span of 14 bases. The CDR3 has 13 residues. The CDR3 DNA reads as TGTGCCAGCAGCTTAGGGGGTCCTAGTGGAGCTTTCTTT. Its protein product is CASSLGGPSGAFF.

The chain uses TRBV5-1 and TRBJ1-1, with D uncertain. Germline CDR1 is SGHRS and CDR2 is YFSETQ. V dropped 0 bases and J dropped 5 bases, with 20 bases sitting between them. CDR3 length: 17 amino acids. The CDR3 coding sequence is TGCGCCAGCAGCTTGGATATCTTTTCGGGGAGTGGGACTGAAGCTTTCTTT. Encoded protein: CASSLDIFSGSGTEAFF.

The chain carries TRBV15 and TRBJ1-2; no definite D call. V was cut by 1 base and J by 2 bases, with 8 bases left in between. From germline, CDR1 is LNHNV and CDR2 YYDKDF (reference sequence). The CDR3 covers 14 residues. This CDR3 is CATSRGGRNYGYTF. The CDR3 nucleotides read TGTGCCACCAGCAGAGGGGGAAGGAACTATGGCTACACCTTC. Based on the CDR3 plus reference TRBV15 and TRBJ1-2, the full variable domain is DAMVIQNPRYQVTQFGKPVTLSCSQTLNHNVMYWYQQKSSQAPKLLFHYYDKDFNNEADTPDNFQSRRPNTSFCFLDIRSPGLGDTAMYLCATSRGGRNYGYTFGSGTRLTVV.

The chain combines TRBV7-8 with TRBJ2-7, with D perhaps matching TRBD2 (6 bases). V shed 3 bases and J shed 3 bases, with 18 bases lying between them. CDR1 and CDR2 from the germline V gene are SGHVS and FQNEAQ. The length of the CDR3 is 16 residues. The CDR3 coding sequence is TGTGCCAGCAGCTTCTCGCGGGGTGCGGGGAGCTACGAGCAGTACTTC. This codes for CASSFSRGAGSYEQYF.